The clone carrying this T cell receptor (beta chain) was seen at least ten times. This record comes from a study of response to subunit inactivated influenza vaccine. V lost 6 bases to trimming and J lost 2 bases, with 23 bases between them. This CDR3 spans 18 amino acids. Looked up from germline, CDR1 is ENHRY and CDR2 is SYGVKD. TCRdb fed the RT-PCR reads into MiXCR, producing one record per CDR3 protein. The data hold 530,000 or so distinct CDR3 sequences, with 14% observed a single time. The sequence derives from a man aged 50 to 59 who received an inactivated influenza vaccine. Specimen: PBMCs from blood, collected 11 to 12 days after vaccination. The chain carries TRBV10-3 and TRBJ1-3, with no clear D. For the CDR3, the DNA is TGTGCCATCAGGCGGGCAGGATCTACTTCCCCAACTGGAAACACCATATATTTT. The encoded protein is CAIRRAGSTSPTGNTIYF.